This T cell receptor (beta chain) stems from a study of T cell responses to AZD1222 COVID-19 vaccine. Produced via immunoSEQ multiplex PCR; TCRdb's table is partial and in-frame only. This table holds some 150,000 clones, roughly 90% found once. V gave up 1 base and J gave up 7 bases; unmatched junction bases: 7. The germline V gene encodes CDR1 LGHDT and CDR2 YNNKEL (reference sequence). This CDR3 is 15 amino acids long. The sample was peripheral blood, taken 28 days after the second AZD1222 dose. This clonotype was obtained from an adult who received the AZD1222 COVID-19 vaccine. The V gene is TRBV3-1 (or the pseudogene TRBV3-2), the J gene TRBJ2-3; 8 positions agree with TRBD2. Here the CDR3 DNA reads TGTGCCAGCAGCCAAGTGGCGCGGGGGGTTTATACGCAGTATTTT. Its protein is CASSQVARGVYTQYF.